This TCR beta chain emerged from a study of cytomegalovirus exposure and HLA in healthy donors (dated by TCRdb to the late 2010s). Concerning the study at large: An earlier analysis of approximately 640 of the donors reported approximately 300 Gb of sequence data and approximately 110 million unique TCR beta sequences from around 200 million T cells. Approximately 330 gigabases of sequencing data and around 85 million unique TCR sequences made up an early release that covered around 640 HLA-typed donors. The genetic ancestry cluster associated with self-reported Caucasian donors included 65% to 90% of the 350 to 500 genotyped donors. The study was designed to test whether signatures of past pathogen exposure could be identified by cataloging public T cell receptors. Using immunosequencing, the study profiled T cell repertoires from about 620 subjects and related those repertoires to cytomegalovirus serostatus. In addition to the first cohort of about 650 subjects, a separate validation cohort of about 120 different subjects was used. To predict cytomegalovirus infection status, the study brought together high-throughput TCR immunosequencing, statistical association of individual TCRs with disease status, and machine learning. A later analysis re-analyzed previously published TCR beta repertoires from 500 to 700 donors and added high-resolution HLA genotyping to study TCR occurrence patterns. Rather than drawing on any new phenotypic data, the later analysis identified candidate immune exposures from TCR beta sequences and the way those sequences occurred across donors. An earlier analysis of around 640 of the donors used high-throughput TCR beta sequencing to judge whether each TCR beta V gene segment behaved as functional or pseudogenic. Alongside the repertoire data, information on donor age, sex, ethnicity and CMV serostatus was compiled. Genome-wide SNP genotypes for about 65% of the roughly 670 donors were used in a later genetic analysis, which treated that subset as a discovery cohort. Every discovery cohort repertoire had been produced on one sequencing platform. HLA typing covered class I and class II loci at four-digit resolution. Typing coverage varied by locus: roughly 629-640 donors for A, B, C, DRB1 and DQB1; around 560 for DQA1; about 570 for DPA1; around 450 for DPB1. Because of strong linkage in the cohort, roughly five DR-DQ haplotypes were treated as single units for association and clustering. Among a few hundred genotyped donors of the cohort, an average of 235,054 unique TCR beta nucleotide sequences were sequenced per donor, roughly 18% of them non-productive.

General findings and caveats noted by the study authors: According to a later analysis, TCR association rates differed among HLA loci, with DRB1 alleles showing the most associated TCRs and HLA-C alleles showing the fewest. Compared with equally common non-associated chains, HLA-associated TCR beta chains in a later analysis were more clonally expanded and had lower generation probabilities. A cluster of highly shared sequence variants was judged likely to be a technical artifact of the sequencing pipeline. Some IMGT-functional V segments, including TRBV6-2 and TRBV6-3, could not be told apart with the 87-base-pair reads, so those segments were excluded. The presence/absence analyses assumed that sequencing depth was roughly uniform across donors, and that assumption may not be true. The only immune exposure information available for the cohort was CMV serostatus. In an earlier analysis of some 500 of the donors, most TCR beta V segments were observed in productive rearrangements about 87% or about 30% of the time, broadly matching IMGT annotations. In a later genetic analysis, fewer N-insertions in productive TCRs were reported among donors in an Asian-associated ancestry cluster than the roughly 710-donor mean. A later analysis found that most CMV-associated TCR beta chains appeared HLA-restricted, with HLA associations seemingly driven largely by CMV exposure. In the study, 150 to 200 TCR beta chains were listed as associated with cytomegalovirus. Across donors, most TCR sequences were observed very rarely, whereas some public TCRs were present in many individuals. Because HLA typing was missing for some donors at each locus, association tests included only the typed subset. A later analysis associated 17,000 or so TCR beta sequences with specific HLA alleles at a false discovery rate of 0.05. An association between a missense DCLRE1C variant and V-gene and J-gene trimming of TCR beta chains was found in a later genetic analysis and replicated in an independent cohort. It was suggested by the authors that the approach could potentially be generalized to other disease states and immunological phenotypes. The classifier was reported to diagnose cytomegalovirus status with high specificity and sensitivity in both the original and validation cohorts. A further reported finding was that TCR beta sequences accurately predicted the HLA-A and HLA-B alleles for most subjects in the first cohort. A later analysis reported that several top co-occurrence clusters appeared linked to parvovirus B19, influenza, CMV and Epstein-Barr virus. Assigning TCR associations to individual alleles was difficult when HLA alleles, especially DR and DQ, strongly co-occurred. Linkage disequilibrium might explain the correlated functional status among segregating V segments, but an unknown experimental factor could not be ruled out. In vitro tests confirmed that a few of the cytomegalovirus-associated TCR beta chains recognize cytomegalovirus antigens. Over 15 rarely observed V segments, including chromosome 9 orphons, were excluded from the earlier analysis of a few hundred of the donors because counts were too low. The cohort was sequenced for TCR beta chains only, and without alpha or paired-chain data the features that could be detected were limited.

As for this clone: It has no known antigen specificity. Qualities for individual bases were not recorded, and no much larger clone is one base off.

V and J lose 3 bases and 7 bases, and a span of 6 bases separates them. The CDR3 runs 11 amino acids, cysteine and phenylalanine included. This entry keeps only the CDR3 DNA: 33 bases, framed from base 1. From the germline V gene, CDR1 is SNHLY and CDR2 is FYNNEI. The cohort consisted of some 670 healthy bone marrow donors. At the time of sampling, every cohort member was nominally healthy, though immune exposures that went unrecorded were likely present. The donor was CMV seronegative and was included in the group of 352 seronegative cohort members. Every donor gave a peripheral blood sample, and the peripheral blood mononuclear cells from that sample were used for TCR beta sequencing. Genomic DNA was extracted from the blood cell samples with the Qiagen DNeasy Blood Extraction Kit. Library preparation was by the immunoSEQ multiplex PCR assay. For the multiplex PCR, a mixture combining 60 forward primers for TCR Vbeta segments and 13 reverse primers for TCR Jbeta segments was used. The CDR3 region of rearranged TCR beta genes was amplified from genomic DNA with a multiplex PCR assay. On the Illumina HiSeq System, the amplified TCR beta libraries were sequenced as 87-base-pair reads. In the authors' own workflow: In a later analysis, 77 million or so unique TCR beta chains were counted across the 650 to 700 repertoires, and roughly 9.9 million of these chains were shared by at least two donors. Raw reads were error-corrected and collapsed into unique sequences with a nearest-neighbor algorithm that merged closely related sequences to remove PCR and sequencing errors. Alignment of CDR3 sequences to IMGT reference sequences was used to assign V, D and J gene segments. For a sequence to be retained, a match of at least six nucleotides to both a V gene segment and a J gene segment was required. Rearrangements were classified as productive when the CDR3 lacked stop codons and remained in frame with V and J, and all other rearrangements were classified as non-productive. CDR3 was defined according to IMGT convention as the region running from the second conserved V-encoded cysteine to the conserved J-encoded phenylalanine. In an earlier analysis of 550 to 650 of the donors, sequences lacking an unambiguous match to a single V gene segment were excluded. An earlier analysis of over 450 of the donors classified V segments as functional when productive rearrangements were above 56.7% and as segregating when the standard deviation between donors was above 5%. To diagnose cytomegalovirus status from the catalog of TCR beta chain sequences, a statistical classification framework was built. V and J gene assignment, in a later analysis, came from comparing TCR nucleotide sequences with IMGT/GENE-DB human TR gene sequences. In a later analysis, CDR3 sequences and most-parsimonious VDJ recombination scenarios were assigned using the TCRdist pipeline. In a later analysis, each TCR beta chain was defined by its CDR3 amino acid sequence together with its V-gene family, and reads lacking a unique V-gene family were excluded. In a later analysis, 450 to 600 highly shared, low-generation-probability nucleotide sequences were removed to address suspected cross-contamination and a sequencing artifact. In a later analysis, a clonal expansion index for each public chain was calculated from normalized within-repertoire ranks of inferred template counts. In a later analysis, generation probabilities were computed with a VDJ recombination model fitted to out-of-frame rearrangements, and the resulting probabilities were checked against IGoR. In a later analysis, TCR-TCR, TCR-HLA and TCR-CMV co-occurrence was scored with hypergeometric tests, and a repertoire-size bias correction was applied to TCR pairs. False discovery rates were estimated in a later analysis by permuting HLA or CMV assignments 20 times. A later analysis grouped co-occurring TCRs with DBSCAN, adding TCRdist sequence similarity when clustering within HLA-allele-positive subsets. Co-occurrence clustering excluded repertoires with fewer than 30,000 or more than 120,000 public chains, plus five with anomalous nucleotide sharing. Not all clones reach the TCRdb copy of this immuneACCESS table, which keeps in-frame sequences only. Checked studies attribute under half of the gap to unresolved V genes and leave the rest unexplained. The V and J calls and clone size come from that table; D and trimming were worked out from the DNA. Recorded for this sample are roughly 93,000 clones; around 78% of them occurred a single time. The top ten clones comprise 0.57% of the sample.

The chain uses TRBV2 and TRBJ1-2; no D gene call is confident. The sequenced sample consisted of PBMCs. The source of this sequence is a man aged 25-45 years in good health and CMV-seronegative. The DNA sequence is given as TGTGCCAGCAGTGATCTCCGTGGCTACACCTTC. The resulting protein is CASSDLRGYTF.